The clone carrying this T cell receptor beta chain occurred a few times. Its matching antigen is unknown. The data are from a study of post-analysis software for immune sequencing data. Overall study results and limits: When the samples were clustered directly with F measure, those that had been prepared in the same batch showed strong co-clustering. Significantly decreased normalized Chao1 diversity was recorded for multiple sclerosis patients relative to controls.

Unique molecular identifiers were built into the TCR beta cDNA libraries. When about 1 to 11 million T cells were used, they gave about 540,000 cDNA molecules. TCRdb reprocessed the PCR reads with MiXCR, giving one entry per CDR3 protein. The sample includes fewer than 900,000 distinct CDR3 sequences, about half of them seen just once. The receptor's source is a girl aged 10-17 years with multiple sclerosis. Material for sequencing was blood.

The CDR3 DNA reads as TGCAGTGCTATAGAGCGGGTGTTGGACTACAATGAGCAGTTCTTC. Protein product: CSAIERVLDYNEQFF. The chain carries TRBV20-1 and TRBJ2-1; D might be TRBD2 (6 bases). V lost 4 bases and J 3 bases, leaving 16 bases between the germline ends. CDR1 DFQATT and CDR2 SNEGSKA come from the germline V gene (reference sequence). This CDR3 contains 15 residues.